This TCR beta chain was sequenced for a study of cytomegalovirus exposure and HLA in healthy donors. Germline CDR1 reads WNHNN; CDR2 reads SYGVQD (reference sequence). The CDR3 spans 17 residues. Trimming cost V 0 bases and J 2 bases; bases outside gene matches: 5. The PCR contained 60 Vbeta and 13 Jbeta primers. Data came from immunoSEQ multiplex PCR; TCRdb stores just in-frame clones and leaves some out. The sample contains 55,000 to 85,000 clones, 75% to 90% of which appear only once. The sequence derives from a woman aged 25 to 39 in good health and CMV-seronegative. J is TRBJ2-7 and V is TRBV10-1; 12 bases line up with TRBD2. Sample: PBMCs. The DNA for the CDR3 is TGCGCCAGCAGTGAGTCCCCCCTAGCGGGAGGGCCCTACGAGCAGTACTTC. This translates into CASSESPLAGGPYEQYF.